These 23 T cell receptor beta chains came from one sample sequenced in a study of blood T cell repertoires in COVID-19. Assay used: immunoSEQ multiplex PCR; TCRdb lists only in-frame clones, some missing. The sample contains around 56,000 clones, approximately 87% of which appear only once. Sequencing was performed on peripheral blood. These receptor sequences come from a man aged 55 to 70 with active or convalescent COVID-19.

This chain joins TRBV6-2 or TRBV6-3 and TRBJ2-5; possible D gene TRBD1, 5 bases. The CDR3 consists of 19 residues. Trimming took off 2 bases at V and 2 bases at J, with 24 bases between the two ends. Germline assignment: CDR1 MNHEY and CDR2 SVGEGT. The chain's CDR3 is CASSYRPTESRSDQETQYF. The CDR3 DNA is TGTGCCAGCAGTTACCGTCCGACAGAGAGTAGAAGCGATCAAGAGACCCAGTACTTC.

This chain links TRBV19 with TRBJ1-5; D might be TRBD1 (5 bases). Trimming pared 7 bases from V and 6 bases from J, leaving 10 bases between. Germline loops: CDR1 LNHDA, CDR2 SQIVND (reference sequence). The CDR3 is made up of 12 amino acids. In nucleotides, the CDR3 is TGTGCCAGTACCCTAGGGGTTCAGCCCCAGCATTTT. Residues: CASTLGVQPQHF.

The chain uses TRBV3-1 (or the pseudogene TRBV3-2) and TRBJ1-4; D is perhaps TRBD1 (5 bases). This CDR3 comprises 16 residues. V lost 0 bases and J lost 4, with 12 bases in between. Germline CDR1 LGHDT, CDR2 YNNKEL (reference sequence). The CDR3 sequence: CASSQDLGLINEKLFF. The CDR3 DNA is TGTGCCAGCAGCCAAGATTTGGGACTGATTAATGAAAAACTGTTTTTT.

CDR3 nucleotides: TGTGCCAGCAGCGCACTCCCAGACGGGACTAGCGGGGATACGAACACCGGGGAGCTGTTTTTT. Protein product: CASSALPDGTSGDTNTGELFF. This chain connects TRBV9 to TRBJ2-2; 13 bases line up with TRBD2. With 3 bases clipped from V and 0 bases from J, the junction kept 14 bases outside the gene matches. This CDR3 region has 21 residues. Germline values: CDR1 SGDLS, CDR2 YYNGEE.

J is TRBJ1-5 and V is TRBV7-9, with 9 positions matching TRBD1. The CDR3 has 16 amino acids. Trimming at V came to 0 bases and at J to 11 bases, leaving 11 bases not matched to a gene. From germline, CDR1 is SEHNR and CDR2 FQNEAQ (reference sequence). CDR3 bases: TGTGCCAGCAGCTTAGCGCCGGGACAGGGACGTGGGACCCAGCATTTT. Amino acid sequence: CASSLAPGQGRGTQHF.

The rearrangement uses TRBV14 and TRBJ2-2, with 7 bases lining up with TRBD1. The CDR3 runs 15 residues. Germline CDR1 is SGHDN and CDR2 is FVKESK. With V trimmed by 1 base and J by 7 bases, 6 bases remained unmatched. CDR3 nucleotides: TGTGCCAGCAGCCAAGCGACAGGGAACGTCGGGGAGCTGTTTTTT. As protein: CASSQATGNVGELFF.

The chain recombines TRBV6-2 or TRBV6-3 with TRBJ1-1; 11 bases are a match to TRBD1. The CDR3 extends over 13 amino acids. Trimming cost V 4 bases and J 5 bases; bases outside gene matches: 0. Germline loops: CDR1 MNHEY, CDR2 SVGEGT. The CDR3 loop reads CASSWDRGTEAFF. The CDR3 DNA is TGTGCCAGCAGTTGGGACAGGGGGACTGAAGCTTTCTTT.

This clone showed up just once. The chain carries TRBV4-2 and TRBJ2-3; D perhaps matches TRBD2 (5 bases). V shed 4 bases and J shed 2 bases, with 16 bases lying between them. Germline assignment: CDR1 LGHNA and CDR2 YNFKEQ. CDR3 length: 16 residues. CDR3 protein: CASSPRGGQTTDTQYF. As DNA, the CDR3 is TGTGCCAGCAGCCCGAGAGGCGGGCAGACCACAGATACGCAGTATTTT.

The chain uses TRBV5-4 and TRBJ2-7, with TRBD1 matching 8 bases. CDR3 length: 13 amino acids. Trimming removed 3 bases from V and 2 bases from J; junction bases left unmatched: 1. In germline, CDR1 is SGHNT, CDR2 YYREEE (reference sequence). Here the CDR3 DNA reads TGTGCCAGCAGCTGGACAGGGACCTACGAGCAGTACTTC. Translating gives CASSWTGTYEQYF.

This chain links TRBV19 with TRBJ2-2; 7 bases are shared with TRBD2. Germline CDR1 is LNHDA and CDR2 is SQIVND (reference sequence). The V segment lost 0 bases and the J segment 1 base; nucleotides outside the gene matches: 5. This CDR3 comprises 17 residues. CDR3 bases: TGTGCCAGTAGTATAGAGGGCGGGAGAGAGAACACCGGGGAGCTGTTTTTT. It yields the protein CASSIEGGRENTGELFF.

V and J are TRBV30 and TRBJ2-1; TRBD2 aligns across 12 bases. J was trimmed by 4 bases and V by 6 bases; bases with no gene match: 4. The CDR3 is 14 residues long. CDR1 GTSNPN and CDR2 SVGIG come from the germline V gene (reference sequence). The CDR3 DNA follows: TGTGCCTGCAGGACTAGCGGGAAATACAATGAGCAGTTCTTC. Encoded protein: CACRTSGKYNEQFF.

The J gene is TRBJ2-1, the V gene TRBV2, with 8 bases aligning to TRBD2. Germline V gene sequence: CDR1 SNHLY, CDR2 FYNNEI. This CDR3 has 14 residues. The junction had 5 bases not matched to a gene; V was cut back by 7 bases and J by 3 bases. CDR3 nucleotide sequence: TGTGCCAGCAATAGCGGGGTAGACTACAATGAGCAGTTCTTC. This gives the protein CASNSGVDYNEQFF.

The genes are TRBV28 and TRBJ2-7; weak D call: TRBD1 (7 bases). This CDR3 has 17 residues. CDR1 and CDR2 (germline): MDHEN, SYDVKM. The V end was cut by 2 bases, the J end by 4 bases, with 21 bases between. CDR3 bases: TGTGCCAGCAGTTTAGGGCCAGGGGGGACCCGACGGTACGAGCAGTACTTC. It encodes CASSLGPGGTRRYEQYF.

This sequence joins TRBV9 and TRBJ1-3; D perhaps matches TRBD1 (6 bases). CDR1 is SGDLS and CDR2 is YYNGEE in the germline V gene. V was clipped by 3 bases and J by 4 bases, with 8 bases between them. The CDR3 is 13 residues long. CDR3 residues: CASSAGTGNTIYF. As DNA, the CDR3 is TGTGCCAGCAGCGCCGGGACAGGAAACACCATATATTTT. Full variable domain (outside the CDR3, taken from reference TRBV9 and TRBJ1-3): DSGVTQTPKHLITATGQRVTLRCSPRSGDLSVYWYQQSLDQGLQFLIQYYNGEERAKGNILERFSAQQFPDLHSELNLSSLELGDSALYFCASSAGTGNTIYFGEGSWLTVV.

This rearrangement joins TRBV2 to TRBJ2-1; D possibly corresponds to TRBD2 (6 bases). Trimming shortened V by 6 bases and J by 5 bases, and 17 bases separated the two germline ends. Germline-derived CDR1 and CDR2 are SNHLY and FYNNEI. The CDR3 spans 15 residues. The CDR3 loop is CASRKDGGWDNEQFF. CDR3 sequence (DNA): TGTGCCAGCAGGAAGGACGGAGGGTGGGACAATGAGCAGTTCTTC.

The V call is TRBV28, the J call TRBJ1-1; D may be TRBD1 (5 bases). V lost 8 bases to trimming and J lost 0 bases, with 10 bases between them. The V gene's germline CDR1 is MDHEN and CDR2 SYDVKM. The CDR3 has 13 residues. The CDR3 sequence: CASLGQLNTEAFF. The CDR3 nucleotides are TGTGCCAGCCTGGGGCAGCTGAACACTGAAGCTTTCTTT.

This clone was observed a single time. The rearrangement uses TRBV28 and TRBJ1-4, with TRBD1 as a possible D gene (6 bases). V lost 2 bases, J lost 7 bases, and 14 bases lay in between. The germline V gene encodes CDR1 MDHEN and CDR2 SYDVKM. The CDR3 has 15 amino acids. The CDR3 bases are TGTGCCAGCAGTTTAGGGGGCCCTAAGGTTGAAAAACTGTTTTTT. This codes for CASSLGGPKVEKLFF. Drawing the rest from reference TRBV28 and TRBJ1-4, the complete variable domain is DVKVTQSSRYLVKRTGEKVFLECVQDMDHENMFWYRQDPGLGLRLIYFSYDVKMKEKGDIPEGYSVSREKKERFSLILESASTNQTSMYLCASSLGGPKVEKLFFGSGTQLSVL.

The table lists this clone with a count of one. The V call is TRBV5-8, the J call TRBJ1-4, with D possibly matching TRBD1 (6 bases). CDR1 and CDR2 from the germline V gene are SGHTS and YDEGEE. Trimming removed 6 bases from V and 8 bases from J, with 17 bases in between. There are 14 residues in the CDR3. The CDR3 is CASNKQGRYEKLFF. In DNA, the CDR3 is TGTGCCAGCAACAAACAGGGCAGGTACGAAAAACTGTTTTTT.

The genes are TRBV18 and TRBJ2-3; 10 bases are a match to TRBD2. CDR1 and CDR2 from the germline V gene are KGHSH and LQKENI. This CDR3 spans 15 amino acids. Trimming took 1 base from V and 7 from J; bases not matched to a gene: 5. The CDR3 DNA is TGTGCCAGCTCACCACGTCCTAGCGGGAGATATACGCAGTATTTT. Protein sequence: CASSPRPSGRYTQYF. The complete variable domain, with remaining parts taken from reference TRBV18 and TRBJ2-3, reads NAGVMQNPRHLVRRRGQEARLRCSPMKGHSHVYWYRQLPEEGLKFMVYLQKENIIDESGMPKERFSAEFPKEGPSILRIQQVVRGDSAAYFCASSPRPSGRYTQYFGPGTRLTVL.

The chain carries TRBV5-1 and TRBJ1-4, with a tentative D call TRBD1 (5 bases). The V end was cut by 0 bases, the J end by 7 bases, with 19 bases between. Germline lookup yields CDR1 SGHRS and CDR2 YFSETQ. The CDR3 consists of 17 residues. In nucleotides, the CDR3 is TGCGCCAGCAGCTTGGTTCAGAGGACAACGGGGGTTGAAAAACTGTTTTTT. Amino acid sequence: CASSLVQRTTGVEKLFF.

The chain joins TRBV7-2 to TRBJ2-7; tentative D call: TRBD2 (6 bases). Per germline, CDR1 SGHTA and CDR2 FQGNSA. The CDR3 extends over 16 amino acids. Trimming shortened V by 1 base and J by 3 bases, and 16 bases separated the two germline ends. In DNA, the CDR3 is TGTGCCAGCAGCTTAGGTTTCTTCGGGGGTAGCTACGAGCAGTACTTC. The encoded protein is CASSLGFFGGSYEQYF.

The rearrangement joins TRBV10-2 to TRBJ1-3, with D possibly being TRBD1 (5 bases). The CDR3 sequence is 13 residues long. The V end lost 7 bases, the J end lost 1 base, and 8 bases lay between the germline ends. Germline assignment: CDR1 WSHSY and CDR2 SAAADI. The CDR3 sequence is CASTGGSGNTIYF. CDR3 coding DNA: TGCGCCAGCACCGGGGGTTCTGGAAACACCATATATTTT.

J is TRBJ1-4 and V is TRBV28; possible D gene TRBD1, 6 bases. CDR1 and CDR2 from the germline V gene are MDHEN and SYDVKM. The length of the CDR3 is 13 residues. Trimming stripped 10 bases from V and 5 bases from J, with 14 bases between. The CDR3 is CATTQGTNEKLFF. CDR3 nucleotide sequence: TGTGCCACCACACAGGGTACCAATGAAAAACTGTTTTTT.